Presented here are 5 T cell receptor beta chains from one specimen sequenced in a study of cytomegalovirus exposure and HLA in healthy donors. The study ran its PCR with 60 Vbeta and 13 Jbeta primers. Some clones are missing from TCRdb's copy, which holds only in-frame ones; the method was immunoSEQ multiplex PCR. Of roughly 150,000 clones in the sample, approximately 81% were seen once. Sequences were obtained from PBMCs. These receptors were obtained from a man in his thirties or forties in good health and CMV-seropositive.

This chain links TRBV7-9 with TRBJ2-7, with a tentative D call TRBD1 (5 bases). The CDR3 is 16 residues long. The V and J ends lost 0 bases and 4 bases respectively, with 16 bases between them. The V gene's germline CDR1 is SEHNR and CDR2 FQNEAQ (reference sequence). The CDR3 is CASSLATGTRAYEQYF. For the CDR3, the DNA is TGTGCCAGCAGCTTAGCCACAGGAACAAGAGCGTACGAGCAGTACTTC.

V is TRBV5-4 and J is TRBJ1-6; 10 nucleotides align to TRBD1. The junction had 5 bases not matched to a gene; V was cut back by 4 bases and J by 10 bases. This CDR3 has 14 residues. Germline V gene data show CDR1 as SGHNT and CDR2 as YYREEE (reference sequence). CDR3 sequence reads: CASSLRTGGSPLHF. The DNA for the CDR3 is TGTGCCAGCAGCCTAAGGACAGGGGGATCACCCCTCCACTTT. Supplemented by reference TRBV5-4 and TRBJ1-6, the full variable domain reads ETGVTQSPTHLIKTRGQQVTLRCSSQSGHNTVSWYQQALGQGPQFIFQYYREEENGRGNFPPRFSGLQFPNYSSELNVNALELDDSALYLCASSLRTGGSPLHFGNGTRLTVT.

This chain connects TRBV7-2 to TRBJ2-1; possible D gene TRBD1, 5 bases. The CDR3 runs to 11 residues. Germline CDR1 and CDR2: SGHTA and FQGNSA. The V and J ends lost 1 base and 13 bases respectively, with 8 bases between them. The CDR3 region has the DNA TGTGCCAGCAGCTTAGGGACACTACAGTTCTTC. Protein product: CASSLGTLQFF. Complete variable domain (other parts from reference TRBV7-2 and TRBJ2-1): GAGVSQSPSNKVTEKGKDVELRCDPISGHTALYWYRQSLGQGLEFLIYFQGNSAPDKSGLPSDRFSAERTGGSVSTLTIQRTQQEDSAVYLCASSLGTLQFFGPGTRLTVL.

This clone was recorded a few times. The genes are TRBV2 and TRBJ1-1; the D is unclear. V was trimmed by 3 bases and J by 2 bases, leaving 10 bases between them. There are 14 residues in the CDR3. Germline V CDR1 and CDR2: SNHLY, FYNNEI. This CDR3 reads CASSETPFNTEAFF. The CDR3 DNA reads TGTGCCAGCAGTGAGACTCCCTTCAACACTGAAGCTTTCTTT.

V gene TRBV4-2 combines with J gene TRBJ1-1, with D uncertain. The CDR3 is 12 residues long. The ends were cut back, 5 bases at V and 0 bases at J, with 4 bases in the middle. Germline CDR1 is LGHNA and CDR2 is YNFKEQ. The DNA of the CDR3 is TGTGCCAGCAGCATATTGAACACTGAAGCTTTCTTT. This codes for CASSILNTEAFF.